This TCR beta chain was retrieved from a study of blood T cell repertoires in COVID-19. Clones were sequenced by immunoSEQ multiplex PCR, and TCRdb holds only the in-frame ones, with some missing. The table lists about 350,000 clones, 87% of them singletons. The CDR3 contains 13 residues. V shed 7 bases and J shed 2 bases, with 9 bases lying between them. This rearrangement joins TRBV12-3 or TRBV12-4 to TRBJ2-1; perhaps TRBD2 as D (6 bases). Sequenced material: peripheral blood. The receptor comes from a man aged 30-40 years with COVID-19, enrolled during active disease. In nucleotides, the CDR3 is TGTGCCAGCACCGGGAGAACCTACAATGAGCAGTTCTTC. It is translated as CASTGRTYNEQFF.